The 7 T cell receptor beta chains below all came from one sample that was sequenced in a study of T cell repertoires in aging, cancer and after chemotherapy. The template was genomic DNA from peripheral blood, not RNA. TRB rearrangements spanning V, D and J were amplified using mixed TRB-A/B primers. TCRdb re-analysed the multiplex PCR reads in MiXCR, keeping a single row per CDR3 protein. Of over 15,000 distinct CDR3 sequences in the sample, 37% were seen once. The sequenced sample was blood. Receptors were obtained from a human donor with a solid tumor.

V is TRBV28 and J is TRBJ2-6; possible D gene TRBD1, 6 bases. The V gene's germline CDR1 is MDHEN and CDR2 SYDVKM. This CDR3 has 15 amino acids. Trimming pared 5 bases from V and 4 bases from J, leaving 12 bases between. The CDR3 reads CASSPRGAGANVLTF. Here the CDR3 DNA reads TGTGCCAGCAGTCCCAGGGGAGCAGGGGCCAACGTCCTGACTTTC.

This clonotype has only a few counts. V is TRBV5-4 and J is TRBJ2-5; tentative D call: TRBD2 (6 bases). Per the germline V gene, CDR1 is SGHNT and CDR2 is YYREEE (reference sequence). V lost 5 bases and J lost 3, with 14 bases in between. This CDR3 region has 14 residues. CDR3 DNA: TGTGCCAGCAGGCCCGAGTGGGGGGAAGAGACCCAGTACTTC. Translating it yields CASRPEWGEETQYF.

The chain employs TRBV11-2 and TRBJ2-3, with D uncertain. Germline CDR1 SGHAT, CDR2 FQNNGV. This CDR3 is built from 12 residues. The V and J ends lost 6 bases and 2 bases respectively, with 6 bases between them. The CDR3 coding sequence is TGTGCCAGCAGTTCCTACACAGATACGCAGTATTTT. Protein product: CASSSYTDTQYF.

This clonotype is classed as medium-sized. The J gene is TRBJ2-2, the V gene TRBV30; D may be TRBD1 (5 bases). The CDR3 sequence is 11 residues long. V lost 2 bases to trimming and J lost 9 bases, with 7 bases between them. The germline V gene has CDR1 GTSNPN and CDR2 SVGIG (reference sequence). CDR3 coding DNA: TGTGCCTGGAGTCAGGGTAGGGAGCTGTTTTTT. Residues: CAWSQGRELFF.

V is TRBV5-1 and J is TRBJ2-2; 10 bases fit TRBD1. V lost 4 bases, J lost 5 bases, and 2 bases stayed unmatched. Germline CDR1 SGHRS, CDR2 YFSETQ. The CDR3 contains 14 residues. CDR3 loop: CASSPGQGTGELFF. CDR3 in DNA: TGCGCCAGCAGCCCGGGACAGGGGACCGGGGAGCTGTTTTTT.

The V and J genes are TRBV19 and TRBJ2-7; 7 bases line up with TRBD1. V was clipped by 4 bases and J by 3 bases; unmatched bases: 6. This CDR3 contains 14 residues. Germline V gene data show CDR1 as LNHDA and CDR2 as SQIVND (reference sequence). The CDR3 sequence: CASSTPGQHYEQYF. CDR3 bases: TGTGCCAGTAGTACACCGGGACAGCACTACGAGCAGTACTTC.

This clonotype was counted a few times. V is TRBV7-9 and J is TRBJ2-2; D remains unclear. Germline V gene lookup returns CDR1 SEHNR and CDR2 FQNEAQ (reference sequence). The CDR3 consists of 17 residues. The V gene lost 0 bases and the J gene lost 2 bases, with 13 bases spanning the gap. The CDR3 nucleotides are TGTGCCAGCAGCTTAGCGCTCGACTGGGGAAACACCGGGGAGCTGTTTTTT. Its protein is CASSLALDWGNTGELFF.